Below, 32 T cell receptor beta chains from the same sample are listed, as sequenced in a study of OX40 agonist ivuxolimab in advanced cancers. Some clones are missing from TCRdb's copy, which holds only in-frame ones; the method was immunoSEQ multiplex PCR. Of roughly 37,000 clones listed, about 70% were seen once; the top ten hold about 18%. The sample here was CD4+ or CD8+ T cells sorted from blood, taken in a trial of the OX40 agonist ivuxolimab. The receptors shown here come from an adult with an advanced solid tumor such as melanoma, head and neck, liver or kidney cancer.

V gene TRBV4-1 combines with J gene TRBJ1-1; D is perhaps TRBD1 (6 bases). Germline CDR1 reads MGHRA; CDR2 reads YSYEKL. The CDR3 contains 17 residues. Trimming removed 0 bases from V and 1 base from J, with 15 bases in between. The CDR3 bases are TGCGCCAGCAGCCAAGATCCAAGGGGGACGTGGAACACTGAAGCTTTCTTT. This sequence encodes CASSQDPRGTWNTEAFF.

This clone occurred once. CDR3 amino acids: CASSRSDGVGGNEQFF. The CDR3 coding sequence is TGTGCCAGCAGCCGGTCCGATGGGGTTGGAGGCAATGAGCAGTTCTTC. The chain employs TRBV4-2 and TRBJ2-1, with D possibly matching TRBD2 (5 bases). The V gene lost 4 bases and the J gene lost 6 bases, with 19 bases spanning the gap. The CDR3 length is 16 residues. Germline values: CDR1 LGHNA, CDR2 YNFKEQ.

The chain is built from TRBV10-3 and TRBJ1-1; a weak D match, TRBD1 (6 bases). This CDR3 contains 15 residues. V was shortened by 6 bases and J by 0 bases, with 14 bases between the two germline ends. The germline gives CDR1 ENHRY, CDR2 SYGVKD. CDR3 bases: TGTGCCATCAGCCCAACCGGGGACATGAACACTGAAGCTTTCTTT. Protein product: CAISPTGDMNTEAFF.

CDR3 in DNA: TGTGCCAGCTCACCTTTCTCCACTGAAGCTTTCTTT. This codes for CASSPFSTEAFF. The chain is built from TRBV18 and TRBJ1-1, with unresolved D. Germline V lookup: CDR1 KGHSH, CDR2 LQKENI. This CDR3 spans 12 amino acids. The ends were cut back, 3 bases at V and 4 bases at J, with 6 bases in the middle.

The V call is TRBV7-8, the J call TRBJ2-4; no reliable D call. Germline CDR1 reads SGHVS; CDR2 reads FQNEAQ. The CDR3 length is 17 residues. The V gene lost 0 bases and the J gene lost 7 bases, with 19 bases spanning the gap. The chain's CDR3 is CASSLATVKSGGNIQYF. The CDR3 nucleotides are TGTGCCAGCAGCTTAGCAACGGTCAAGTCAGGTGGGAACATTCAGTACTTC.

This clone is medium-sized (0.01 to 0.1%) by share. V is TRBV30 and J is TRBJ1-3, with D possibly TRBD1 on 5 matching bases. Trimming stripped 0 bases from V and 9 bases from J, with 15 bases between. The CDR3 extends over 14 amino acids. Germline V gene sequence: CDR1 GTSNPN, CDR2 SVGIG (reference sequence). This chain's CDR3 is CAWSVGGGRGTIYF. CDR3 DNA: TGTGCCTGGAGTGTAGGTGGGGGACGGGGCACCATATATTTT.

CDR3 region: CAWSVRGVVEKLFF. The CDR3 DNA reads TGTGCCTGGAGTGTACGGGGGGTTGTTGAAAAACTGTTTTTT. The chain uses TRBV30 and TRBJ1-4; D is possibly TRBD1 (5 bases). V was cut by 0 bases and J by 7 bases, with 12 bases left in between. The CDR3 length is 14 residues. Germline lookup yields CDR1 GTSNPN and CDR2 SVGIG (reference sequence).

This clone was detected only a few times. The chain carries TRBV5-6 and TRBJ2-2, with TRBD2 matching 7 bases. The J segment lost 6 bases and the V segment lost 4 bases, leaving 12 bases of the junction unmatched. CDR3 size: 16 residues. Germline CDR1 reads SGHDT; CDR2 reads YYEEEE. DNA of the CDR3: TGTGCCAGCAGCGGGCCGACTAGCTTGGAATCCGGGGAGCTGTTTTTT. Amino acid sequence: CASSGPTSLESGELFF.

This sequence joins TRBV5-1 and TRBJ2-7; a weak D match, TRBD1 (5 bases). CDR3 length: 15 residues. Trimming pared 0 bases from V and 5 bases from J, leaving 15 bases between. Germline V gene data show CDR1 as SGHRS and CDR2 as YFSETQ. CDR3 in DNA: TGCGCCAGCAGCTTGGGACAGACCACCCCCCACGAGCAGTACTTC. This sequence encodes CASSLGQTTPHEQYF.

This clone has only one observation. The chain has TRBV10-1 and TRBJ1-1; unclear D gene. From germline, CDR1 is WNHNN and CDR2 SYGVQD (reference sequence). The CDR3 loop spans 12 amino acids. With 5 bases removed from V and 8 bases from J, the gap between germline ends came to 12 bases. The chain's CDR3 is CASSPSGREAFF. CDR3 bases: TGCGCCAGCAGTCCCTCCGGGAGGGAAGCTTTCTTT.

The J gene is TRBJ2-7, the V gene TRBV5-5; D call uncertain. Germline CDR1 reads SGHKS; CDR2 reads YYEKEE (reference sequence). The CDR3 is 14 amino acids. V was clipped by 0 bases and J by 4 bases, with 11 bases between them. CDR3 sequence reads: CASSLENNLYEQYF. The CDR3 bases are TGTGCCAGCAGCTTGGAAAACAACTTATACGAGCAGTACTTC.

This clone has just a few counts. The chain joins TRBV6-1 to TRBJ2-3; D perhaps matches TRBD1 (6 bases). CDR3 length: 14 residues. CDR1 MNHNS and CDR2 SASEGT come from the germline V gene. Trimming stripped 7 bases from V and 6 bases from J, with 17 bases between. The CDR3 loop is CASKQVGATDTQYF. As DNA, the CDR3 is TGTGCCAGCAAACAGGTGGGGGCCACGGATACGCAGTATTTT.

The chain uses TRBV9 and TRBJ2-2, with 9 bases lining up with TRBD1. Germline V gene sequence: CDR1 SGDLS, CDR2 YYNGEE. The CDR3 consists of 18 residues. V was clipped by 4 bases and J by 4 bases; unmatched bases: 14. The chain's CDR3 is CASSIHGTGMASTGELFF. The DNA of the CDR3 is TGTGCCAGCAGCATCCACGGGACAGGGATGGCAAGCACCGGGGAGCTGTTTTTT. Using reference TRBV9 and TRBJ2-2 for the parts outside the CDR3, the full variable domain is DSGVTQTPKHLITATGQRVTLRCSPRSGDLSVYWYQQSLDQGLQFLIQYYNGEERAKGNILERFSAQQFPDLHSELNLSSLELGDSALYFCASSIHGTGMASTGELFFGEGSRLTVL.

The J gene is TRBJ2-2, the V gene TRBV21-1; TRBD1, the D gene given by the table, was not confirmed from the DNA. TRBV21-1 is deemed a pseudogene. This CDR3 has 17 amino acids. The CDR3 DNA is TGTGCCAGCAGCAAAGCAGGCAGGGGGCGTAAGAACGGGGAGCTGTTTTTT. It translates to CASSKAGRGRKNGELFF.

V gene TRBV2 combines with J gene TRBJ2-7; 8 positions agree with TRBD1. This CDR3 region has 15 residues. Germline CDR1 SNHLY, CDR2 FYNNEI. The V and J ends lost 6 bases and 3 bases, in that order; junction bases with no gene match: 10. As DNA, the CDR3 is TGTGCCAGCAGAGCCTACTCTACAGGGGGCTACGAGCAGTACTTC. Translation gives CASRAYSTGGYEQYF.

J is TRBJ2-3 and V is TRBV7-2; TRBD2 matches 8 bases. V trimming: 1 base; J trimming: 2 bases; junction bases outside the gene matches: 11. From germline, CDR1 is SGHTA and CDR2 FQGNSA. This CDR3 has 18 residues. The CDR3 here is CASSLVGYSGGLTDTQYF. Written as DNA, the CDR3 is TGTGCCAGCAGCTTAGTCGGCTACAGCGGGGGACTCACAGATACGCAGTATTTT.

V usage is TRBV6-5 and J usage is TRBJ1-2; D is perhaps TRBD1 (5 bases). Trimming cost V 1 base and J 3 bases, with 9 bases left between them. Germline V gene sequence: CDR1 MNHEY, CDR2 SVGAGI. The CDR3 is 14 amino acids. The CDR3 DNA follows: TGTGCCAGCAGTTACTACAGAGGGGACTATGGCTACACCTTC. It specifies CASSYYRGDYGYTF.

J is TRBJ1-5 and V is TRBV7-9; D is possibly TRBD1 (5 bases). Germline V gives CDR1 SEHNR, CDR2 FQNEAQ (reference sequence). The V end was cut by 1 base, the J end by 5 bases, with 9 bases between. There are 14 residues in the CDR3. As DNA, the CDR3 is TGTGCCAGCAGCTTAGGGGACCGTTATCAGCCCCAGCATTTT. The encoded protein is CASSLGDRYQPQHF.

The CDR3 protein is CASSSAMTGQETQYF. Here the CDR3 DNA reads TGTGCCAGCAGTTCTGCGATGACAGGTCAAGAGACCCAGTACTTC. The chain employs TRBV27 and TRBJ2-5, with TRBD1 as a possible D gene (6 bases). Trimming shortened V by 4 bases and J by 2 bases, and 14 bases separated the two germline ends. The germline V gene encodes CDR1 MNHEY and CDR2 SMNVEV (reference sequence). The CDR3 consists of 15 residues.

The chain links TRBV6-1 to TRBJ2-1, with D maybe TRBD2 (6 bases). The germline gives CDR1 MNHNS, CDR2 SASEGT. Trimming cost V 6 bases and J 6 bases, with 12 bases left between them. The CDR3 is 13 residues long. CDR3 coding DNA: TGTGCCAGCAGGGGCGCGGGGCTCAATGAGCAGTTCTTC. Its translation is CASRGAGLNEQFF.

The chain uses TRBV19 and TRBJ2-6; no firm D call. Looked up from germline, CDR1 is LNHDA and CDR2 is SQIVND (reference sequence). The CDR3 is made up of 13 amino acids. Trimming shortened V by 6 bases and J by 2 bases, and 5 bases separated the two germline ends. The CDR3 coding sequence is TGTGCCAGTAGGAGTGCTGGGGCCAACGTCCTGACTTTC. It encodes CASRSAGANVLTF.

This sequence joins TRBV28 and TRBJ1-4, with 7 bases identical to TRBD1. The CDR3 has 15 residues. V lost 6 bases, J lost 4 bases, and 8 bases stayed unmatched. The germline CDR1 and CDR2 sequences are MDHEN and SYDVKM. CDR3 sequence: CASSSSGGGNEKLFF. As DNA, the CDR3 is TGTGCCAGCAGCAGCTCAGGGGGTGGTAATGAAAAACTGTTTTTT.

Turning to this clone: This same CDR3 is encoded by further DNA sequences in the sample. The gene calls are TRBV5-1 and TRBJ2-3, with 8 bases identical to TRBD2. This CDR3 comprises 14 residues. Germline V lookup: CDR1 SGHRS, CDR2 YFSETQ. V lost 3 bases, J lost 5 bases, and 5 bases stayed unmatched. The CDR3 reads CASSSGLARDTQYF. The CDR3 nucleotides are TGCGCCAGCAGCTCCGGACTAGCAAGAGATACGCAGTATTTT.

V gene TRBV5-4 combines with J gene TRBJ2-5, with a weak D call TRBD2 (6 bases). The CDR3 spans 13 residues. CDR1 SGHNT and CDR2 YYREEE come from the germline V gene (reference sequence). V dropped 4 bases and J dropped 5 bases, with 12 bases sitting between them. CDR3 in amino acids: CASSPTSRETQYF. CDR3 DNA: TGTGCCAGCAGCCCTACTAGCCGGGAGACCCAGTACTTC.

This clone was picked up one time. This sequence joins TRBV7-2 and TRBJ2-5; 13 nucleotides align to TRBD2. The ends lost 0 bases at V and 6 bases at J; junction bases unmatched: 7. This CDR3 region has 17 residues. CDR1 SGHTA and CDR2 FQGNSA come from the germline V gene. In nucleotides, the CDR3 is TGTGCCAGCAGCTTAGCGATTACTAGCGGGGGGGCTCAGACCCAGTACTTC. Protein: CASSLAITSGGAQTQYF. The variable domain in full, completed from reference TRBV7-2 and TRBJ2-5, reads GAGVSQSPSNKVTEKGKDVELRCDPISGHTALYWYRQSLGQGLEFLIYFQGNSAPDKSGLPSDRFSAERTGGSVSTLTIQRTQQEDSAVYLCASSLAITSGGAQTQYFGPGTRLLVL.

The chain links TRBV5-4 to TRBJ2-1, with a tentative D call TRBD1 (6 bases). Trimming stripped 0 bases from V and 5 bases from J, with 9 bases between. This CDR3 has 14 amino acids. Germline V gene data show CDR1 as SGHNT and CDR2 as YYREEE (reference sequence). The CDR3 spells CASSLANRDNEQFF. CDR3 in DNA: TGTGCCAGCAGCTTGGCGAACAGGGACAATGAGCAGTTCTTC.

This chain's CDR3 is CASSTRDREGDQPQHF. CDR3 DNA: TGTGCCAGTAGTACCCGGGACAGGGAAGGGGATCAGCCCCAGCATTTT. The chain recombines TRBV19 with TRBJ1-5, with 9 bases fitting TRBD1. Trimming removed 4 bases from V and 5 bases from J; junction bases left unmatched: 9. The CDR3 sequence is 16 residues long. CDR1 is LNHDA, CDR2 SQIVND, per germline (reference sequence).

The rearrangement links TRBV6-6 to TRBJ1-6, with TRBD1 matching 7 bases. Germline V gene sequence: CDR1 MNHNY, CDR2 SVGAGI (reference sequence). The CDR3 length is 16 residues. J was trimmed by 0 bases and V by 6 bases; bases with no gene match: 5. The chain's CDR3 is CASRSQGSSYNSPLHF. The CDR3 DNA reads TGTGCCAGCAGGTCACAGGGGAGCTCCTATAATTCACCCCTCCACTTT.

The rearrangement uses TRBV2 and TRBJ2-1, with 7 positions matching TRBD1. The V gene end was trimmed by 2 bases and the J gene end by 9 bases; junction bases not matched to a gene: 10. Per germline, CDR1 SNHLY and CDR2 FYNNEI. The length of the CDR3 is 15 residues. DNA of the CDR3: TGTGCCAGCAGTGAAAGGAGGAACAGGGGTGGTGAGCAGTTCTTC. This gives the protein CASSERRNRGGEQFF.

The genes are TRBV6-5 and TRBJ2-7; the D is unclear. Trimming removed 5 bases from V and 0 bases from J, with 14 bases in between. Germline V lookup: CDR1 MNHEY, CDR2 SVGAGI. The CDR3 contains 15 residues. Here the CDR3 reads CASSQGSPSSYEQYF. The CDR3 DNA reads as TGTGCCAGCAGTCAAGGATCCCCTTCCTCCTACGAGCAGTACTTC.

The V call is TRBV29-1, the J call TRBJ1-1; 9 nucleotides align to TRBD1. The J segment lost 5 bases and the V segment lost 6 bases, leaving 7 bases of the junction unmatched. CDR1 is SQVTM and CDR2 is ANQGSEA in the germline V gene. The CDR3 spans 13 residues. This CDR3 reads CSVRQGGLTEAFF. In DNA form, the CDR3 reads TGCAGCGTCAGACAGGGGGGGTTAACTGAAGCTTTCTTT.

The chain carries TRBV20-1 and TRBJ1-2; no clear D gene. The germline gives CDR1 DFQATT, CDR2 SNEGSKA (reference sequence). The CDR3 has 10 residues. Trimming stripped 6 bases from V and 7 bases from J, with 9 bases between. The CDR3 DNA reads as TGCAGTGCCCAGTCGAGTGGCTACACCTTC. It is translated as CSAQSSGYTF.